The rows below give T cell receptor beta chains drawn from one sample of a study of CD8+ T cells in alopecia areata. Measured with immunoSEQ multiplex PCR; TCRdb has only the in-frame clones, and not every one. The data contain roughly 190,000 clones, 64% of them singletons. The sample in question was CD4+ T cells sorted from blood, obtained between weeks 49 and 50, from a patient treated with tofacitinib. The source is a human donor with alopecia areata. The CDR3 runs from the conserved cysteine through the conserved F or W. A D gene is named only where the DNA matches it firmly. Size tells how often a clone was seen (once, few, many) or the class of an expanded clone, and some rows leave it out.

clone_size d_call j_call v_call cdr3_nt cdr3_aa
NA NA TRBJ1-5 TRBV27 TGTGCCAGCAGTGAGGGGGGGCTTGACAATCAGCCCCAGCATTTT CASSEGGLDNQPQHF
NA NA TRBJ1-2 TRBV19 TGTGCCAGTAGTATCGGGTCAGGGCCTTTTAGCTATGGCTACACCTTC CASSIGSGPFSYGYTF
NA TRBD1 TRBJ1-4 TRBV30 TGTGCCTGGAGTGTACGTAGTAGGGGGCTAACTAATGAAAAACTGTTTTTT CAWSVRSRGLTNEKLFF
NA NA TRBJ1-6 TRBV14 TGTGCCAGCAGCCAAGATCCTGCAGGCCATTCACCCCTCCACTTT CASSQDPAGHSPLHF
NA NA TRBJ2-7 TRBV9 TGTGCCAGCAGCCCGACAGCTTCCTACGAGCAGTACTTC CASSPTASYEQYF
once TRBD1 TRBJ2-6 TRBV30 TGTGCCTGGAGTGTACGGGGGACAGGGGGAAAAGCCGGGGCCAACGTCCTGACTTTC CAWSVRGTGGKAGANVLTF
few NA TRBJ1-1 TRBV4-1 TGCGCCAGCAGCAGGACAGCGGGTGAAGCTTTCTTT CASSRTAGEAFF
few TRBD1 TRBJ2-7 TRBV25-1 TGTGCCAGCGGGGGACAGGGGGCATACGAGCAGTACTTC CASGGQGAYEQYF
few TRBD1 TRBJ2-4 TRBV7-3 TGTGCCAGCAGCTACAGGGGTTCAGGCATTCAGTACTTC CASSYRGSGIQYF
NA NA TRBJ1-2 TRBV30 TGTGCCTGGAGAGGGGAGAACTATGGCTACACCTTC CAWRGENYGYTF